The clone carrying this T cell receptor (beta chain) has just a few counts. What it binds is unknown. The CDR3 totals 13 residues. Germline assignment: CDR1 SGHRS and CDR2 YFSETQ. Trimming at V came to 1 base and at J to 16 bases, leaving 6 bases not matched to a gene. The data were obtained in a study of CD8+ T cells in alopecia areata. Across the study: Each of the treated patients was given oral tofacitinib, 5 to 10 mg twice daily, for moderate-to-severe alopecia areata. For 6 to 18 months, tofacitinib was taken, and 6 months off drug followed.

General study points: Mice showed clearer TCR sharing than patients did, a gap that was possibly HLA-related.

Treatment defined: oral pan-JAK inhibitor, 5-10 mg twice daily. Lesional scalp punch biopsies and peripheral blood were collected from alopecia areata patients. Extraction and reverse transcription of RNA yielded cDNA as the sequencing template. Sequenced by immunoSEQ multiplex PCR; TCRdb stores in-frame clones only, minus some. Of more than 200,000 clones detected, roughly 40% appear once; the ten largest clones hold approximately 2.4%. The source is a human donor with alopecia areata. The J gene is TRBJ2-2, the V gene TRBV5-1, with 11 nucleotides matching TRBD2. This specimen was CD4+ T cells sorted from blood, taken at approximately week 39, from a patient treated with tofacitinib. The CDR3 sequence is CASSLTSGSGWFF. CDR3 DNA sequence: TGCGCCAGCAGCTTGACTAGCGGGAGCGGTTGGTTTTTT.